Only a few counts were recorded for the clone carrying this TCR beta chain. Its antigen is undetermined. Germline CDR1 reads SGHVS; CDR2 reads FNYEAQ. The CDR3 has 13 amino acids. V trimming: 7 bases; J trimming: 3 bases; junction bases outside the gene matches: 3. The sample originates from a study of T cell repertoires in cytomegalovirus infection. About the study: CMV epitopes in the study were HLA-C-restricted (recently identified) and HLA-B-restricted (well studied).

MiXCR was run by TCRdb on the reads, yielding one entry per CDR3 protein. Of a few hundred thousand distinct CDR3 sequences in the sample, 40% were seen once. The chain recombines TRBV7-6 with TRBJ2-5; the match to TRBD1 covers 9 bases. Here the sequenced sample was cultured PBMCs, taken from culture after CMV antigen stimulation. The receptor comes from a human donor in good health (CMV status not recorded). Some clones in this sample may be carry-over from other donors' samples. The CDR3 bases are TGTGCCAGCACCGGGGACAGGGAAGAGACCCAGTACTTC. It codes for CASTGDREETQYF.